These 4 T cell receptor beta chains share one sample of origin, sequenced in a study of cytomegalovirus exposure and HLA in healthy donors. Clones were read by immunoSEQ multiplex PCR, and TCRdb kept only the in-frame ones, dropping some. The data hold under 250,000 clones, with around nine tenths observed a single time. Specimen: PBMCs. These receptors were collected from a woman under 30 in good health and CMV-seropositive.

The chain links TRBV9 to TRBJ1-5; no definite D call. Trimming took 3 bases from V and 4 from J, leaving 20 bases between them. CDR1 and CDR2 from the germline V gene are SGDLS and YYNGEE. The CDR3 is 17 residues long. CDR3 in DNA: TGTGCCAGCAGCGCGGGTGCGGGAGTACGATCGAATCAGCCCCAGCATTTT. Translated, it gives CASSAGAGVRSNQPQHF. The full variable domain, completed using reference TRBV9 and TRBJ1-5, is DSGVTQTPKHLITATGQRVTLRCSPRSGDLSVYWYQQSLDQGLQFLIQYYNGEERAKGNILERFSAQQFPDLHSELNLSSLELGDSALYFCASSAGAGVRSNQPQHFGDGTRLSIL.

This clone was seen only once. The rearrangement links TRBV6-6 to TRBJ2-5, with 10 bases aligning to TRBD1. Germline CDR1 MNHNY, CDR2 SVGAGI (reference sequence). This CDR3 spans 13 amino acids. The V segment lost 7 bases and the J segment 5 bases; nucleotides outside the gene matches: 4. Here the CDR3 DNA reads TGTGCCAGCATACGGGACAGGGGTGAGACCCAGTACTTC. It is translated as CASIRDRGETQYF.

The chain carries TRBV27 and TRBJ2-7; 10 bases are shared with TRBD2. The length of the CDR3 is 15 residues. Germline lookup yields CDR1 MNHEY and CDR2 SMNVEV (reference sequence). V was clipped by 7 bases and J by 0 bases; unmatched bases: 6. CDR3 region: CASKPGLASSYEQYF. CDR3 sequence (DNA): TGTGCCAGCAAACCGGGACTAGCGAGCTCCTACGAGCAGTACTTC.

The chain combines TRBV29-1 with TRBJ2-7; possible D gene TRBD1, 6 bases. The CDR3 spans 12 residues. Germline CDR1 SQVTM, CDR2 ANQGSEA. Trimming cost V 5 bases and J 2 bases, with 10 bases left between them. This chain's CDR3 is CSVQGNAYEQYF. CDR3 nucleotides: TGCAGCGTTCAGGGGAACGCCTACGAGCAGTACTTC.